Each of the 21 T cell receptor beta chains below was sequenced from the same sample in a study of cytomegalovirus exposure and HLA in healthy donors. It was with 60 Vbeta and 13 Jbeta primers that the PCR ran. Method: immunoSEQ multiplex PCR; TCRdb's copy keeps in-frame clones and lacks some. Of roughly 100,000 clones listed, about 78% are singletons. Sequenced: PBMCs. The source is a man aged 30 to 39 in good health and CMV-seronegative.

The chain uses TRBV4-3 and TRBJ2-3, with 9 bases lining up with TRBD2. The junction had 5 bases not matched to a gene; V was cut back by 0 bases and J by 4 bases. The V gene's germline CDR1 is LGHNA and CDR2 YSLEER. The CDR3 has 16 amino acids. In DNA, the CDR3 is TGCGCCAGCAGCCAAGACGGCGGGGGGGCGCCAGATACGCAGTATTTT. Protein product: CASSQDGGGAPDTQYF.

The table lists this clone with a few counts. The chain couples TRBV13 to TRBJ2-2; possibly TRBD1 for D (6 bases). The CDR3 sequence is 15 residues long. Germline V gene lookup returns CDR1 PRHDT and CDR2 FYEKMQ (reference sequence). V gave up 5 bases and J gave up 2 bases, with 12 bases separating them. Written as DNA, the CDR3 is TGTGCCAGCAGCGCCGAGGACAGTAACACCGGGGAGCTGTTTTTT. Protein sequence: CASSAEDSNTGELFF.

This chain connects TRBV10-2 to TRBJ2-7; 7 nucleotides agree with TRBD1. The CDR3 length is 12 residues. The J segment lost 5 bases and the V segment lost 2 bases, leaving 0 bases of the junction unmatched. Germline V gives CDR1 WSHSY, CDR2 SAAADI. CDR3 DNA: TGCGCCAGCAGTGAGACAGGGGACGAGCAGTACTTC. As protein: CASSETGDEQYF.

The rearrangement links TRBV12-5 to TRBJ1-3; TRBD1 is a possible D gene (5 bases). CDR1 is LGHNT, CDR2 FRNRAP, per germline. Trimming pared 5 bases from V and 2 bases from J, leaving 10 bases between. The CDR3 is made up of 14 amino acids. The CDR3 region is CASGPRVAGNTIYF. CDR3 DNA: TGTGCTAGTGGTCCCAGGGTTGCTGGAAACACCATATATTTT.

The chain's CDR3 is CARQNRARANVLTF. The CDR3 nucleotides are TGTGCCAGACAAAACAGGGCTAGGGCCAACGTCCTGACTTTC. This chain joins TRBV30 and TRBJ2-6; perhaps TRBD1 as D (6 bases). Germline V gene data show CDR1 as GTSNPN and CDR2 as SVGIG (reference sequence). CDR3 length: 14 amino acids. Trimming removed 8 bases at V and 5 bases at J, with 16 bases between.

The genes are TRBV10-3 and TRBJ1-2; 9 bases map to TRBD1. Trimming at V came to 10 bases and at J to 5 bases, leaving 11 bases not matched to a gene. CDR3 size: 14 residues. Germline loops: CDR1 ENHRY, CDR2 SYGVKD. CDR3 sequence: CATLLGQGLYGYTF. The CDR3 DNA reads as TGTGCCACTCTATTGGGACAGGGTTTGTATGGCTACACCTTC.

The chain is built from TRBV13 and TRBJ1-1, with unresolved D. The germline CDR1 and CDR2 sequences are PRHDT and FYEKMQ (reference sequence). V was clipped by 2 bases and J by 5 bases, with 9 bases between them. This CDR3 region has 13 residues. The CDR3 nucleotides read TGTGCCAGCAGCTTAATGAGTAGAACTGAAGCTTTCTTT. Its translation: CASSLMSRTEAFF.

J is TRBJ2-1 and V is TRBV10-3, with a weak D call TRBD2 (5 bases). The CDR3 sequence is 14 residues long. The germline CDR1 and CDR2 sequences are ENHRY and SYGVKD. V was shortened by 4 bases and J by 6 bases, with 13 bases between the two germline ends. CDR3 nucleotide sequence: TGTGCCATCAGTGCCGGGATTCGCACCAATGAGCAGTTCTTC. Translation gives CAISAGIRTNEQFF.

CDR3 in amino acids: CASSLELERGTQPQHF. As DNA, the CDR3 is TGTGCCAGCAGCTTAGAGCTTGAACGGGGGACTCAGCCCCAGCATTTT. This chain uses TRBV7-8 with TRBJ1-5; D might be TRBD1 (5 bases). This CDR3 has 16 amino acids. Germline CDR1 SGHVS, CDR2 FQNEAQ. Trimming left V 1 base short and J 6 bases short, with 16 bases between.

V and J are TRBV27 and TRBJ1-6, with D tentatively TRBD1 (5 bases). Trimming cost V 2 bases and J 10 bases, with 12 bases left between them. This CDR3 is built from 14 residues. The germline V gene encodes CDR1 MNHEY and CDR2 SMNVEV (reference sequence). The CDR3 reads CASSLNGGYSPLHF. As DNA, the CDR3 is TGTGCCAGCAGTTTAAATGGGGGGTACTCACCCCTCCACTTT.

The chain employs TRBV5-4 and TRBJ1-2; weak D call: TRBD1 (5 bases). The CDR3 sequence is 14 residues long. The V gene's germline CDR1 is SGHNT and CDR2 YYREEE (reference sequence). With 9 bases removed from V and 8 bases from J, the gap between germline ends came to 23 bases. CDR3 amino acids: CATAFVDSPIGYTF. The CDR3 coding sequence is TGTGCCACCGCTTTCGTAGACAGTCCTATCGGCTACACCTTC.

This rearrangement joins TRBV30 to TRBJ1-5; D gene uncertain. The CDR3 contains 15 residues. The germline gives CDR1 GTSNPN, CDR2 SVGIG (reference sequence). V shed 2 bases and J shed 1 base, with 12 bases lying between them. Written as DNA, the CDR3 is TGTGCCTGGAGTTCGTGGGAGGAGAGCAATCAGCCCCAGCATTTT. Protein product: CAWSSWEESNQPQHF.

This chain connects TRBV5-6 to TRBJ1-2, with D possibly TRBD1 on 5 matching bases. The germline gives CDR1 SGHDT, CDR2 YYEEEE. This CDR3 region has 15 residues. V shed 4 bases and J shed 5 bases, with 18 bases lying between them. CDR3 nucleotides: TGTGCCAGCAGCGCCAGTTCCAGGGATAGTTATGGCTACACCTTC. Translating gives CASSASSRDSYGYTF. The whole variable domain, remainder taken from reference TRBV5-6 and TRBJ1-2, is DAGVTQSPTHLIKTRGQQVTLRCSPKSGHDTVSWYQQALGQGPQFIFQYYEEEERQRGNFPDRFSGHQFPNYSSELNVNALLLGDSALYLCASSASSRDSYGYTFGSGTRLTVV.

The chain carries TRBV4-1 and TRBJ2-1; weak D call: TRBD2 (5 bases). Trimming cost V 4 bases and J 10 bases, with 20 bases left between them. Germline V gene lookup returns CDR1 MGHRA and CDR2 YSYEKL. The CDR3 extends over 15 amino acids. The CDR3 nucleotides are TGCGCCAGCAGCCCCTACGGGGTAGTTGGACGCGAGCAGTTCTTC. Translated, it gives CASSPYGVVGREQFF.

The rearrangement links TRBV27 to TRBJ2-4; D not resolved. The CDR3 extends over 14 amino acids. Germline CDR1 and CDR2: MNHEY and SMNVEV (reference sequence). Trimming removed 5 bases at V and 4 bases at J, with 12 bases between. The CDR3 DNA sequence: TGTGCCAGCAGTCCCCTCGAGACTAAAAACATTCAGTACTTC. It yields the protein CASSPLETKNIQYF.

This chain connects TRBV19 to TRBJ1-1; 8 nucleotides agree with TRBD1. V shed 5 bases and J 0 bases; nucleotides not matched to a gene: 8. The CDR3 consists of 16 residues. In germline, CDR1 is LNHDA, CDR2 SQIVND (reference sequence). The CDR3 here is CASSAGQGIMNTEAFF. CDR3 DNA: TGTGCCAGTAGTGCCGGACAGGGAATCATGAACACTGAAGCTTTCTTT. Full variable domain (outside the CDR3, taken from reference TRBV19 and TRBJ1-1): DGGITQSPKYLFRKEGQNVTLSCEQNLNHDAMYWYRQDPGQGLRLIYYSQIVNDFQKGDIAEGYSVSREKKESFPLTVTSAQKNPTAFYLCASSAGQGIMNTEAFFGQGTRLTVV.

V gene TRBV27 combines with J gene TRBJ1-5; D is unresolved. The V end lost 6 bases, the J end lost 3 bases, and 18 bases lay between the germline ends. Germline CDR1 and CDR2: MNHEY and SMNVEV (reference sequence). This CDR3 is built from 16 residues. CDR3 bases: TGTGCCAGCAGCCGTGTGGCTTCTTATGCCAATCAGCCCCAGCATTTT. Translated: CASSRVASYANQPQHF.

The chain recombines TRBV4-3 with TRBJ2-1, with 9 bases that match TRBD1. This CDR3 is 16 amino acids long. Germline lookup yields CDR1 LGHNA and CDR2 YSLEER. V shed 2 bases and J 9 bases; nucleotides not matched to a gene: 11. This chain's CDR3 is CASSQTRDRVGSEQFF. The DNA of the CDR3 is TGCGCCAGCAGCCAAACCCGGGACAGGGTAGGTAGTGAGCAGTTCTTC.

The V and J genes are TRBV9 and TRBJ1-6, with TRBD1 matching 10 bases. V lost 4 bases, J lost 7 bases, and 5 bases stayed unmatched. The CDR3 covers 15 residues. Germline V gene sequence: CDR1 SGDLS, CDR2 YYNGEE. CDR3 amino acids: CASSIRDRGNSPLHF. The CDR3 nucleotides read TGTGCCAGCAGCATCCGGGACAGGGGAAATTCACCCCTCCACTTT.

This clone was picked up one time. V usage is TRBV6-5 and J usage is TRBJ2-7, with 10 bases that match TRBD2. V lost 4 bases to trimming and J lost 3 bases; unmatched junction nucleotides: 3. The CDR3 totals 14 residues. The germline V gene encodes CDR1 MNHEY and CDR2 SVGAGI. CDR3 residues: CASSLAGGYYEQYF. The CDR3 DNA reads TGTGCCAGCAGTTTAGCGGGAGGATACTACGAGCAGTACTTC.

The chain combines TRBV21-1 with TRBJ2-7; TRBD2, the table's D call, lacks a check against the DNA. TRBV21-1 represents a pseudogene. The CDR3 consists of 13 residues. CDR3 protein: CASSRFGIHEQYF. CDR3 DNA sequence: TGTGCCAGCAGCCGCTTCGGTATCCACGAGCAGTACTTC.